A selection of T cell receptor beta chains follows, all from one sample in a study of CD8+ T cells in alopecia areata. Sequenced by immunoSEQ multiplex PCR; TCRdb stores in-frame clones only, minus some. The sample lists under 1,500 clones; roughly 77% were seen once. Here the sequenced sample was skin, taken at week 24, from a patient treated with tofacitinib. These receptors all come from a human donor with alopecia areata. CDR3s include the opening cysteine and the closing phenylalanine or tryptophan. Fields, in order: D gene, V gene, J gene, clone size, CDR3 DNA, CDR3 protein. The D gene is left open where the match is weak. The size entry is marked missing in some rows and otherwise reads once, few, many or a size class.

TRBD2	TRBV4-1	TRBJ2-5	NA	TGCGCCAGCAGAGAGAGACTAGCGGGGGAAGAGACCCAGTACTTC	CASRERLAGEETQYF
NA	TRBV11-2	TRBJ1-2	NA	TGTGTCAGCAGCTCCGTGAGGGGGGCGGCTCGGGATATGATCGGCTACACCTTC	CVSSSVRGAARDMIGYTF
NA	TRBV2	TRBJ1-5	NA	TGTGCCAGCAGAGTCGGGCGGGATTATCAGCCCCAGCATTTT	CASRVGRDYQPQHF
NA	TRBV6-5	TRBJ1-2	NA	TGTGCCAGCAGTTACGAGGGGCGGAAGGACTATGGCTACACCTTC	CASSYEGRKDYGYTF
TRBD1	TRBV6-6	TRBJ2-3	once	TGTGCCAGCGAAAGACAGGGGTTAACAGATACGCAGTATTTT	CASERQGLTDTQYF
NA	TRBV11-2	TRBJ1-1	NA	TGTGCCAGCAGCTTAGATATCCCGAACACTGAAGCTTTCTTT	CASSLDIPNTEAFF
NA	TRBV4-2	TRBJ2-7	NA	TGTGCCAGCAGCCAAGAACTAAGGACAGCCTACGAGCAGTACTTC	CASSQELRTAYEQYF
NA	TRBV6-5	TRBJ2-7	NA	TGTGCCAGCACCTACGGCTCCTACGAGCAGTACTTC	CASTYGSYEQYF
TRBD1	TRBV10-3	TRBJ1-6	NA	TGTGCCATCAGGGTAGGGACAGAATCTAATTCACCCCTCCACTTT	CAIRVGTESNSPLHF
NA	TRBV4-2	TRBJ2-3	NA	TGTGCCAGCAGCCAAGAGGCCTCTAGCACAGATACGCAGTATTTT	CASSQEASSTDTQYF
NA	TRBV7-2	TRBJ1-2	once	TGTGCCAGCAGCCTTCGGGACCCTAGGGACTATGGCTACACCTTC	CASSLRDPRDYGYTF
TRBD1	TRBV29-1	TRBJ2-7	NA	TGCAGCGCCAGGGGGCTGTACGAGCAGTACTTC	CSARGLYEQYF
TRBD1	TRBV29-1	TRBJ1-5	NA	TGCAGCGTTGAGTCAGGGGGCGGCCGGTCCCAGCATTTT	CSVESGGGRSQHF
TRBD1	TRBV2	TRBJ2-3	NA	TGTGCCAGCAGTAAAGACAGGGGGGACACAGATACGCAGTATTTT	CASSKDRGDTDTQYF
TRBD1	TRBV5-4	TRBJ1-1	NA	TGTGCCAGCAGCTTTGACAGGGGGTTTACTGAAGCTTTCTTT	CASSFDRGFTEAFF
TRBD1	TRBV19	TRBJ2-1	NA	TGTGCCAGTAAACAGCGGAGCGGACAGGGATCCTCCTACAATGAGCAGTTCTTC	CASKQRSGQGSSYNEQFF
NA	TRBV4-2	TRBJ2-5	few	TGTGCCAGCAGCCCACGAGTGAGGGAGGGGGCGGTAGAGACCCAGTACTTC	CASSPRVREGAVETQYF
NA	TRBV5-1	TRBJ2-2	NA	TGCGCCAGCAGCGCCGTGGAGACCGGGGAGCTGTTTTTT	CASSAVETGELFF
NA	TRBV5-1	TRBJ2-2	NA	TGCGCCAGCAGCTTGCACGGGGAGCTGTTTTTT	CASSLHGELFF
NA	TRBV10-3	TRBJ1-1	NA	TGTGCCATCAGGTGGAGGGACGGCCCTAACTCTGAAGCTTTCTTT	CAIRWRDGPNSEAFF
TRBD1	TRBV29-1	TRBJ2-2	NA	TGCAGCGTTGAGTTGGACAGGGTCGGGGGGGAGCTGTTTTTT	CSVELDRVGGELFF
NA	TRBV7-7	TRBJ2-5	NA	TGTGCCAGCAGCGTCACAGGTTCCCAAGAGACCCAGTACTTC	CASSVTGSQETQYF
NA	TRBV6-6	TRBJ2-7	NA	TGTGCCAGCAGTTACTCGGGGAGGGGGGGGTTAGAGCAGTACTTC	CASSYSGRGGLEQYF
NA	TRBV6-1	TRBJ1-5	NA	TGTGCCAGCAGGGACGGTAGCAATCAGCCCCAGCATTTT	CASRDGSNQPQHF
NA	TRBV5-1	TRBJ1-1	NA	TGCGCCAGCAGCTTGGAACCGAACACTGAAGCTTTCTTT	CASSLEPNTEAFF
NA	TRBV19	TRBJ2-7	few	TGTGCCAGTAGTATAGGATTGGACGTGGGCGAGCAGTACTTC	CASSIGLDVGEQYF
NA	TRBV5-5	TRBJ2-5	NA	TGTGCCAGCAGCGTACCGGGGCGATCCCAAGAGACCCAGTACTTC	CASSVPGRSQETQYF
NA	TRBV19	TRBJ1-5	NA	TGTGCCAGTAGTATAGGGCGTAGCCTTGGGCCCCAGCATTTT	CASSIGRSLGPQHF
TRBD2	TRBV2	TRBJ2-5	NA	TGTGCCAGCAGCGGAGGGACTAGCGGGAAAACAGAGACCCAGTACTTC	CASSGGTSGKTETQYF
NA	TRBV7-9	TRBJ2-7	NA	TGTGCCTCGGGACCCTTATACGAGCAGTACTTC	CASGPLYEQYF
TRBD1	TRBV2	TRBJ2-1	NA	TGTGCCAGCAGTGGACAGGGTATGCTGTTCTTC	CASSGQGMLFF
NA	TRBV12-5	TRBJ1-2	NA	TGTGCTAGTGGGTCAGGGGTTTTAGGCTATGGCTACACCTTC	CASGSGVLGYGYTF
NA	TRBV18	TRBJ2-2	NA	TGTGCCAGCTCACCACCCGGGCTCACCGGGGAGCTGTTTTTT	CASSPPGLTGELFF
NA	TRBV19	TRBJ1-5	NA	TGTGCCAGTAGAGGTTTGGGGGGTGCGCCCATCAATCAGCCCCAGCATTTT	CASRGLGGAPINQPQHF
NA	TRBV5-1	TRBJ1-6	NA	TGCGCCAGCAGCCGGGATGTGGGGAGCCCCCTCCACTTT	CASSRDVGSPLHF
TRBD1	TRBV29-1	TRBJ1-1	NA	TGCAGCGTTGAAGACACAGGGGGGCCTTTGATGAACACTGAAGCTTTCTTT	CSVEDTGGPLMNTEAFF
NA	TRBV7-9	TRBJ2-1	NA	TGTGCCAGCAGCCCGCCGAGACAGATCAATGAGCAGTTCTTC	CASSPPRQINEQFF